This entry concerns a single TCR beta chain. A second about 7 to 11 cycle PCR used barcoded and J-beta primers. Each TCR beta cDNA got a 12-nucleotide random molecular identifier. Each of the samples gave a minimum of 3 million paired-end reads that contained CDR3. Using its own MiXCR run on the 5' RACE reads, TCRdb lists one record per CDR3 protein. Found here are some 1,800,000 distinct CDR3 sequences, about two fifths of them singletons; the top ten hold roughly 23%. Isolation yielded PBMCs, at least 6 million per sample, in every case. The sample comes from a study of blood T cells in healthy people across ages. The CDR3 has 17 amino acids. Germline-derived CDR1 and CDR2 are LGHDT and YNNKEL (reference sequence). V gave up 1 base and J gave up 0 bases, with 13 bases separating them.

The rearrangement links TRBV3-1 to TRBJ2-4, with D unresolved. This TCR was sampled from a human donor in good health. The sample consisted of blood. Here the CDR3 DNA reads TGTGCCAGCAGCCAAGGGTCGTTGCGAGGAGCCAAAAACATTCAGTACTTC. Amino acids: CASSQGSLRGAKNIQYF.